The clone carrying this TCR beta chain has only a few counts. This entry comes from a study of T cells in Graves' hyperthyroidism and ophthalmopathy. The CDR3 loop spans 16 amino acids. Germline lookup yields CDR1 SGHRS and CDR2 YFSETQ. The V segment lost 8 bases and the J segment 8 bases; nucleotides outside the gene matches: 19. Amplified TCR beta CDR3 regions derived from RNA transcripts. First-round RT-PCR with HTBI primers amplified the TCR CDR3 region. MiXCR, run by TCRdb on the multiplex PCR reads, gives a single entry per CDR3 protein. The repertoire consists of approximately 370,000 distinct CDR3 sequences, with roughly a sixth occurring once and the leading ten covering roughly a third.

The genes are TRBV5-1 and TRBJ2-1, with TRBD1 matching over 7 bases. The TCR comes from a woman aged 25 to 39 with Graves' hyperthyroidism that later progressed to Graves' ophthalmopathy. Sequenced: blood. The CDR3 DNA reads as TGCGCCAGAAACAGATACAGGGGAGTTGCCAGTCATGAGCAGTTCTTC. Its translation: CARNRYRGVASHEQFF.